Shown below are 30 T cell receptor beta chains from a single sample sequenced in a study of CD8+ T cells in alopecia areata. Sequencing relied on a cDNA template that was reverse transcribed from extracted RNA. Some clones are missing from TCRdb's copy, which holds only in-frame ones; the method was immunoSEQ multiplex PCR. The sample carries approximately 99,000 clones, approximately 63% recorded once. The sample taken for sequencing was CD8+ T cells sorted from blood. The receptors here all came from a human donor in good health.

This clone was detected a few times. The chain uses TRBV27 and TRBJ2-1; 8 positions match TRBD2. From germline, CDR1 is MNHEY and CDR2 SMNVEV (reference sequence). The length of the CDR3 is 16 residues. J was trimmed by 2 bases and V by 2 bases; bases with no gene match: 5. DNA for the CDR3: TGTGCCAGCAGTTTAGGGGCGGGGGGTGCCTACAATGAGCAGTTCTTC. This gives the protein CASSLGAGGAYNEQFF.

In this sample, this clone turned up a few times. The chain uses TRBV29-1 and TRBJ2-1; 10 bases align to TRBD1. This CDR3 spans 13 amino acids. Germline CDR1 and CDR2: SQVTM and ANQGSEA. Trimming took 6 bases from V and 10 from J; bases not matched to a gene: 9. CDR3 sequence (DNA): TGCAGCGTGTCCGGGACAGGGGTTTACGAGCAGTTCTTC. Translating gives CSVSGTGVYEQFF.

The V call is TRBV19, the J call TRBJ2-5; 10 bases fit TRBD2. With 5 bases clipped from V and 9 bases from J, the junction kept 6 bases outside the gene matches. The CDR3 runs to 13 residues. The germline V gene encodes CDR1 LNHDA and CDR2 SQIVND (reference sequence). The CDR3 loop reads CASSPGLAAAQYF. In DNA form, the CDR3 reads TGTGCCAGTAGTCCAGGACTAGCGGCGGCCCAGTACTTC.

The rearrangement uses TRBV6-5 and TRBJ1-2, with D unclear. The germline CDR1 and CDR2 sequences are MNHEY and SVGAGI. The CDR3 has 13 amino acids. The V and J ends lost 5 bases and 5 bases respectively, with 12 bases between them. CDR3 bases: TGTGCCAGCAGTCCCACCGAGGGATATGGCTACACCTTC. Amino acid sequence: CASSPTEGYGYTF.

V usage is TRBV2 and J usage is TRBJ2-1; TRBD2 aligns across 7 bases. V lost 4 bases, J lost 4 bases, and 4 bases stayed unmatched. This CDR3 contains 14 residues. Germline assignment: CDR1 SNHLY and CDR2 FYNNEI. The CDR3 DNA reads as TGTGCCAGCAGTGGCAGGGAGGGATACAATGAGCAGTTCTTC. Its protein is CASSGREGYNEQFF.

V and J are TRBV29-1 and TRBJ1-3; TRBD1 might be the D (5 bases). The germline gives CDR1 SQVTM, CDR2 ANQGSEA. V was trimmed by 1 base and J by 0 bases, leaving 7 bases between them. This CDR3 region has 14 residues. The CDR3 coding sequence is TGCAGCGTTGAAGTCGACAGCTCTGGAAACACCATATATTTT. This sequence encodes CSVEVDSSGNTIYF. Full variable domain (remainder filled in from reference TRBV29-1 and TRBJ1-3): SAVISQKPSRDICQRGTSLTIQCQVDSQVTMMFWYRQQPGQSLTLIATANQGSEATYESGFVIDKFPISRPNLTFSTLTVSNMSPEDSSIYLCSVEVDSSGNTIYFGEGSWLTVV.

This clone was observed at least ten times. Other DNA sequences from this sample encode an identical CDR3 as well. The gene calls are TRBV18 and TRBJ1-1; D remains ambiguous. From germline, CDR1 is KGHSH and CDR2 LQKENI. Trimming took 2 bases from V and 1 from J, leaving 8 bases between them. The CDR3 contains 14 residues. CDR3 nucleotide sequence: TGTGCCAGCTCACCAGGAGCAGGGAACACTGAAGCTTTCTTT. Its protein is CASSPGAGNTEAFF.

This sequence joins TRBV6-5 and TRBJ1-2, with D perhaps matching TRBD1 (5 bases). The germline V gene has CDR1 MNHEY and CDR2 SVGAGI. V lost 4 bases and J 4 bases, leaving 10 bases between the germline ends. The CDR3 is 13 residues long. DNA for the CDR3: TGTGCCAGCAGTTTCTCGGGGGGCTATGGCTACACCTTC. Protein: CASSFSGGYGYTF.

The chain couples TRBV28 to TRBJ1-5; 7 nucleotides match TRBD1. J was trimmed by 7 bases and V by 3 bases; bases with no gene match: 15. The CDR3 totals 17 residues. Germline V CDR1 and CDR2: MDHEN, SYDVKM. In DNA, the CDR3 is TGTGCCAGCAGTTTTCCGTTCGCCGACAGGGACGGGCAGCCCCAGCATTTT. This codes for CASSFPFADRDGQPQHF.

Of note for this clone: A much more abundant neighbour one base away suggests this may be a read error. The J gene is TRBJ1-6, the V gene TRBV5-4; 7 nucleotides agree with TRBD1. The CDR3 length is 16 residues. Germline V gene sequence: CDR1 SGHNT, CDR2 YYREEE (reference sequence). V lost 4 bases and J lost 9; bases outside the gene matches: 13. DNA of the CDR3: TGTGCCAGCAGCCAAGCGACAGGGACGGGAGGTTCACCCCTCCACTTT. Protein product: CASSQATGTGGSPLHF.

This clone appeared a few times. The chain carries TRBV4-1 and TRBJ2-7; TRBD1 matches at 9 bases. With V trimmed by 4 bases and J by 3 bases, 4 bases remained unmatched. This CDR3 spans 14 amino acids. The germline V gene encodes CDR1 MGHRA and CDR2 YSYEKL. The CDR3 here is CASSPGTGNYEQYF. For the CDR3, the DNA is TGCGCCAGCAGCCCCGGGACAGGGAACTACGAGCAGTACTTC.

As to this clone: One junction end does not reproduce the germline sequence, and a read error may be involved. Other DNA sequences in the sample encode the same CDR3. This sequence joins TRBV30 and TRBJ2-2; 9 bases are a match to TRBD2. This CDR3 is built from 16 residues. CDR1 GTSNPN and CDR2 SVGIG come from the germline V gene (reference sequence). This chain's CDR3 is CAWSIWASGNTGELFF. The DNA for the CDR3 is TGTGCCTGGAGTATTTGGGCTAGCGGGAACACCGGGGAACTGTTTTTT. The entire variable domain, with the rest obtained from reference TRBV30 and TRBJ2-2, is as follows: SQTIHQWPATLVQPVGSPLSLECTVEGTSNPNLYWYRQAAGRGLQLLFYSVGIGQISSEVPQNLSASRPQDRQFILSSKKLLLSDSGFYLCAWSIWASGNTGELFFGEGSRLTVL.

V and J are TRBV13 and TRBJ2-7, with D possibly matching TRBD2 (5 bases). The length of the CDR3 is 14 residues. Deletions cut 1 base from V and 3 bases from J, with 10 bases between. Per germline, CDR1 PRHDT and CDR2 FYEKMQ (reference sequence). This CDR3 reads CASSLESGDYEQYF. For the CDR3, the DNA is TGTGCCAGCAGCTTAGAGAGCGGAGACTACGAGCAGTACTTC.

The chain employs TRBV10-2 and TRBJ2-1; no clear D. V was shortened by 2 bases and J by 5 bases, with 7 bases between the two germline ends. Germline V gives CDR1 WSHSY, CDR2 SAAADI. This CDR3 has 13 amino acids. CDR3 coding DNA: TGCGCCAGCAGTGAGGGGGAAGACAATGAGCAGTTCTTC. It encodes CASSEGEDNEQFF.

The chain employs TRBV29-1 and TRBJ2-7; a possible D gene is TRBD1 (5 bases). Trimming took 4 bases from V and 3 from J, leaving 16 bases between them. Germline CDR1 is SQVTM and CDR2 is ANQGSEA. The CDR3 sequence is 14 residues long. The CDR3 DNA follows: TGCAGCGTTGTCGAGCCCCAGGGTGGCTACGAGCAGTACTTC. Translation gives CSVVEPQGGYEQYF.

V and J are TRBV7-6 and TRBJ2-3; D ambiguous. Germline loops: CDR1 SGHVS, CDR2 FNYEAQ. This CDR3 is built from 13 residues. V lost 1 base and J 3 bases, leaving 5 bases between the germline ends. In DNA, the CDR3 is TGTGCCAGCAGCTTAGAAATGACAGATACGCAGTATTTT. Protein: CASSLEMTDTQYF.

The V gene is TRBV5-4, the J gene TRBJ1-1, with D perhaps TRBD1 (5 bases). Trimming pared 4 bases from V and 1 base from J, leaving 11 bases between. Per germline, CDR1 SGHNT and CDR2 YYREEE (reference sequence). The CDR3 runs 14 residues. The CDR3 bases are TGTGCCAGCAGCCCCGACAGTGGGAACACTGAAGCTTTCTTT. Protein: CASSPDSGNTEAFF.

J is TRBJ1-1 and V is TRBV11-1; D not resolved. Looked up from germline, CDR1 is SGHAT and CDR2 is FQDESV (reference sequence). The CDR3 is made up of 13 amino acids. Trimming pared 3 bases from V and 4 bases from J, leaving 9 bases between. The CDR3 loop is CASSLYFGTEAFF. DNA for the CDR3: TGTGCCAGCAGCTTGTATTTCGGCACTGAAGCTTTCTTT.

This rearrangement joins TRBV15 to TRBJ1-3; D not resolved. Germline V gene data show CDR1 as LNHNV and CDR2 as YYDKDF (reference sequence). The CDR3 is 15 amino acids. V was trimmed by 0 bases and J by 3 bases, leaving 9 bases between them. The CDR3 nucleotides read TGTGCCACCAGCAGAGATAACGGGGTTGGAAACACCATATATTTT. Encoded protein: CATSRDNGVGNTIYF. The complete variable domain, with remaining parts taken from reference TRBV15 and TRBJ1-3, reads DAMVIQNPRYQVTQFGKPVTLSCSQTLNHNVMYWYQQKSSQAPKLLFHYYDKDFNNEADTPDNFQSRRPNTSFCFLDIRSPGLGDTAMYLCATSRDNGVGNTIYFGEGSWLTVV.

This clone was counted a few times. This rearrangement joins TRBV29-1 to TRBJ1-1; 8 bases line up with TRBD1. The germline V gene has CDR1 SQVTM and CDR2 ANQGSEA. The CDR3 consists of 15 residues. The V gene end was trimmed by 7 bases and the J gene end by 0 bases; junction bases not matched to a gene: 10. The CDR3 region is CSGADRAGMNTEAFF. CDR3 in DNA: TGCAGCGGGGCGGACAGGGCGGGGATGAACACTGAAGCTTTCTTT.

The rearrangement links TRBV27 to TRBJ1-4; a weak D match, TRBD1 (5 bases). In germline, CDR1 is MNHEY, CDR2 SMNVEV (reference sequence). The V gene lost 0 bases and the J gene lost 8 bases, with 7 bases spanning the gap. The CDR3 extends over 13 amino acids. CDR3 sequence: CASSLSTAEKLFF. CDR3 nucleotide sequence: TGTGCCAGCAGTTTATCGACAGCCGAAAAACTGTTTTTT.

This chain joins TRBV30 and TRBJ2-1, with D hard to call. The CDR3 covers 13 residues. Looked up from germline, CDR1 is GTSNPN and CDR2 is SVGIG (reference sequence). V was cut by 3 bases and J by 0 bases, with 6 bases left in between. In DNA form, the CDR3 reads TGTGCCTGGAGGACTGACTCCTACAATGAGCAGTTCTTC. It translates to CAWRTDSYNEQFF.

This chain joins TRBV4-3 and TRBJ1-2; 9 positions match TRBD1. From germline, CDR1 is LGHNA and CDR2 YSLEER. V lost 4 bases, J lost 6 bases, and 3 bases stayed unmatched. The CDR3 is 13 residues long. The CDR3 spells CASSRDRADGYTF. The CDR3 nucleotides read TGCGCCAGCAGCCGGGACAGGGCGGATGGCTACACCTTC.

This clone was observed once. The gene calls are TRBV28 and TRBJ2-7; 8 positions match TRBD1. V lost 5 bases, J lost 1 base, and 7 bases stayed unmatched. The CDR3 contains 15 residues. Looked up from germline, CDR1 is MDHEN and CDR2 is SYDVKM. The CDR3 region has the DNA TGTGCCAGCAGTCTCCCGGGACAGGCATCCTACGAGCAGTACTTC. Translation gives CASSLPGQASYEQYF.

This clone has a single count. CDR3 DNA: TGTGCCAGCAGTTCGACAGTTAACTATGGCTACACCTTC. It is translated as CASSSTVNYGYTF. This chain links TRBV14 with TRBJ1-2; possibly TRBD1 for D (5 bases). The V end was cut by 6 bases, the J end by 1 base, with 9 bases between. This CDR3 region has 13 residues. Germline values: CDR1 SGHDN, CDR2 FVKESK.

The DNA for the CDR3 is TGTGCCAGCAGCTTAGAGGGGCTATACAGCTCCTACAATGAGCAGTTCTTC. It yields the protein CASSLEGLYSSYNEQFF. The V gene is TRBV5-6, the J gene TRBJ2-1; D is tentatively TRBD1 or TRBD2 (5 bases each). Germline V gives CDR1 SGHDT, CDR2 YYEEEE. The CDR3 spans 17 residues. The V end was cut by 2 bases, the J end by 0 bases, with 15 bases between.

J is TRBJ2-5 and V is TRBV6-5; no clear D. The CDR3 length is 13 residues. CDR1 is MNHEY, CDR2 SVGAGI, per germline. Trimming stripped 0 bases from V and 2 bases from J, with 4 bases between. This CDR3 reads CASSYSGQETQYF. As DNA, the CDR3 is TGTGCCAGCAGTTACTCTGGTCAAGAGACCCAGTACTTC.

Only a few counts were recorded for this clone. The chain combines TRBV13 with TRBJ2-7, with 10 bases lining up with TRBD1. Germline assignment: CDR1 PRHDT and CDR2 FYEKMQ (reference sequence). The CDR3 has 13 residues. The V segment lost 4 bases and the J segment 7 bases; nucleotides outside the gene matches: 4. CDR3 sequence: CASSYWDRGEQYF. The CDR3 DNA reads as TGTGCCAGCAGCTATTGGGACAGGGGAGAGCAGTACTTC.

V gene TRBV23-1 combines with J gene TRBJ2-5; D is unresolved. TRBV23-1 is placed among ORFs of uncertain function. Trimming removed 4 bases from V and 3 bases from J, with 9 bases in between. This CDR3 has 13 residues. The CDR3: CASSPMTKETQYF. The CDR3 DNA follows: TGCGCCAGCAGTCCCATGACAAAAGAGACCCAGTACTTC.

With regard to this clone: Other nucleotide sequences in the sample specify the same CDR3. The V call is TRBV9, the J call TRBJ2-3; weak D call: TRBD2 (5 bases). Germline CDR1 and CDR2: SGDLS and YYNGEE. Between the trimmed V and J ends, which lost 4 bases and 0 bases, there was a span of 12 bases. The CDR3 sequence is 15 residues long. The CDR3 bases are TGTGCCAGCAGCCCATCCGGGGTGAGCACAGATACGCAGTATTTT. This sequence encodes CASSPSGVSTDTQYF.